This TCR beta chain was observed in a study of identical twins. MiXCR, run by TCRdb on the 5' RACE reads, gives a single entry per CDR3 protein. Of 1.5 million to 2 million distinct CDR3 sequences in the sample, about 32% were seen once. The CDR3 contains 16 residues. The trim removed 5 bases at V and 1 base at J, leaving 6 bases unmatched. From germline, CDR1 is MNHEY and CDR2 SVGAGI. Sequenced sample: cord blood. The rearrangement joins TRBV6-5 to TRBJ2-3; 10 nucleotides match TRBD2. This TCR came from a newborn girl in good health. CDR3 bases: TGTGCCAGCAGTAAACTAAGCGGGAGGGGCACAGATACGCAGTATTTT. Its protein is CASSKLSGRGTDTQYF.